Listed here is a single T cell receptor beta chain. What it recognizes is unknown. The data were obtained in a study of neurological immune-mediated disorders. This CDR3 is 16 amino acids long. Deletions cut 1 base from V and 1 base from J, with 15 bases between. CDR1 and CDR2 (germline): SGHRS, YFSETQ. Study-level results: Whereas HTLV-1-associated myelopathy showed the most TCR clonal expansion, multiple sclerosis showed the least, with levels below those of healthy controls.

Synthesis of cDNA was performed by 5'RACE using 10-nucleotide random UMIs. TCRdb reanalysed the 5' RACE reads using MiXCR and keeps one entry per CDR3 protein. The sample includes approximately 27,000 distinct CDR3 sequences, less than 25% of them seen just once. V usage is TRBV5-1 and J usage is TRBJ2-7; tentative D call: TRBD2 (5 bases). The TCR sequence derives from a man aged 50-60 years with HTLV-1-associated myelopathy (HAM/TSP). The sample taken for sequencing was CD4+ T cells from blood. In DNA, the CDR3 is TGCGCCAGCAGCTTGTATGGTGCGGGCCCTTCCTACGAGCAGTACTTC. It specifies CASSLYGAGPSYEQYF.